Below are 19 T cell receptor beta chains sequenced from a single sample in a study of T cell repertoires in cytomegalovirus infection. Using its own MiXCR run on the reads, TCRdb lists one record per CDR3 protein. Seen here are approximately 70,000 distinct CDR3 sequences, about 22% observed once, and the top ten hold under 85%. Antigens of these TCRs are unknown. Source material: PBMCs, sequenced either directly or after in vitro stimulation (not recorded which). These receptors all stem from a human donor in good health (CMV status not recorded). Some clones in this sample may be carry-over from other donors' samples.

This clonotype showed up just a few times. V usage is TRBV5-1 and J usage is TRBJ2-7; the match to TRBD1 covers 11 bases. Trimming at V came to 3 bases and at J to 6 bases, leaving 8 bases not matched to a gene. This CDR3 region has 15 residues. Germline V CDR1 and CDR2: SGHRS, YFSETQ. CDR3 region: CASSWGDRGDAEQYF. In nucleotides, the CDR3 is TGCGCCAGCAGCTGGGGGGACAGGGGGGACGCCGAGCAGTACTTC.

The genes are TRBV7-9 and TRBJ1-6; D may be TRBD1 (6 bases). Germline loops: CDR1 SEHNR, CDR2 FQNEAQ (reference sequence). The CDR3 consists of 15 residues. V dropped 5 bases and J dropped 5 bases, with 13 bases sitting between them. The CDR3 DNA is TGTGCCAGCAGCAGCAAGGCAGGGGATAATTCACCCCTCCACTTT. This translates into CASSSKAGDNSPLHF.

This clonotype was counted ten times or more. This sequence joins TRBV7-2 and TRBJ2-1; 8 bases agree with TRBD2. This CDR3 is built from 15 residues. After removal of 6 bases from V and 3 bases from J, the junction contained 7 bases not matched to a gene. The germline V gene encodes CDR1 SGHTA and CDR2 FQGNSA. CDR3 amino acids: CASSRSGSLYNEQFF. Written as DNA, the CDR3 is TGTGCCAGCAGTCGAAGCGGGAGTCTCTACAATGAGCAGTTCTTC.

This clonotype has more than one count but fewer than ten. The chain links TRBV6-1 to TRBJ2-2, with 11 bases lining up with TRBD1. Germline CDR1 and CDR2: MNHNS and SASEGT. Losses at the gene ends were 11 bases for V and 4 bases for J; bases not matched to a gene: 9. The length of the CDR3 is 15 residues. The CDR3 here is CASRTGGAGTGELFF. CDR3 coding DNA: TGTGCCTCAAGGACAGGGGGCGCGGGCACCGGGGAGCTGTTTTTT.

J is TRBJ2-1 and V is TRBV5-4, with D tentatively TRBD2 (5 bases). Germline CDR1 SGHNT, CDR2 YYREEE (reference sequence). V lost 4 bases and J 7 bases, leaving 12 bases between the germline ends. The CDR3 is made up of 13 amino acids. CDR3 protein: CASSPVGVNEQFF. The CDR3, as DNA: TGTGCCAGCAGCCCAGTCGGGGTGAATGAGCAGTTCTTC.

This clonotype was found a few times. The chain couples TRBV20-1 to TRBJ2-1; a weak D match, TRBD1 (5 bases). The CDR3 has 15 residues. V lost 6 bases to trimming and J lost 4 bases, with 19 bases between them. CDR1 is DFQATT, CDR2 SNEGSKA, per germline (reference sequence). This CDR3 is CSAWGGPEYYNEQFF. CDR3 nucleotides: TGCAGTGCCTGGGGCGGCCCTGAGTATTACAATGAGCAGTTCTTC.

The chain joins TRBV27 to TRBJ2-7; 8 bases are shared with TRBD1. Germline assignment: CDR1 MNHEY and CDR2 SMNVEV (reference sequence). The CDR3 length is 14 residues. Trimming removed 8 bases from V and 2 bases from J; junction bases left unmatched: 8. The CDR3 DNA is TGTGCCAGCGTCTCGAGACAGGGGACCTACGAGCAGTACTTC. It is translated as CASVSRQGTYEQYF.

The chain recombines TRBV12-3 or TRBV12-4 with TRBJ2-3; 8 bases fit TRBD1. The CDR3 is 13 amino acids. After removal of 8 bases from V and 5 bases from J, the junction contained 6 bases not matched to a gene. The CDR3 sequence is CASHGQGLDTQYF. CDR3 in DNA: TGTGCCAGCCATGGACAGGGTCTAGATACGCAGTATTTT.

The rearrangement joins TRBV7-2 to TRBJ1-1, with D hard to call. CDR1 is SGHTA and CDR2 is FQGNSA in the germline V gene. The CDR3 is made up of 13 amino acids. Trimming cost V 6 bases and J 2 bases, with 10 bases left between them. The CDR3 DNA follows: TGTGCCAGCAGGGGCGGGATCAACACTGAAGCTTTCTTT. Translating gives CASRGGINTEAFF.

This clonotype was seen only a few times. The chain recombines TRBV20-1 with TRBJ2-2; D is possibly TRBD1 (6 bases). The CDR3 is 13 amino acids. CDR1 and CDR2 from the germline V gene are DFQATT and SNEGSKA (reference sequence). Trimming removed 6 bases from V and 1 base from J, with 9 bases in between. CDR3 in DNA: TGCAGTGCAAAGACAGGGAACACCGGGGAGCTGTTTTTT. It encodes CSAKTGNTGELFF.

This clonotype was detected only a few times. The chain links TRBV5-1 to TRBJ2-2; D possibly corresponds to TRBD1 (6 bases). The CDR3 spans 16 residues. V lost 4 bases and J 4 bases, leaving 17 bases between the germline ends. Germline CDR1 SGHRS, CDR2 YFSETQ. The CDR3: CASSLQGLELTGELFF. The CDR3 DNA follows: TGCGCCAGCAGCCTGCAGGGGTTGGAGCTCACCGGGGAGCTGTTTTTT.

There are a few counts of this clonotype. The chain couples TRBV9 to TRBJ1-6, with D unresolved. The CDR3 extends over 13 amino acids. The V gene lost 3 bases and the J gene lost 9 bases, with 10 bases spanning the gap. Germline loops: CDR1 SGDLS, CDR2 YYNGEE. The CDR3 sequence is CASSALSGSPLHF. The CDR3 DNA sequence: TGTGCCAGCAGCGCCCTGTCCGGTTCACCCCTCCACTTT.

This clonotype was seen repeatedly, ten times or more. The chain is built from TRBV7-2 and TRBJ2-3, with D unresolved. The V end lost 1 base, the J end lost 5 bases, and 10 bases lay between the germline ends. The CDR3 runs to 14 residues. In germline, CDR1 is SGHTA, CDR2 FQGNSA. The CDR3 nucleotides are TGTGCCAGCAGCTTAGAGTCATGGGTAGATACGCAGTATTTT. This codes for CASSLESWVDTQYF.

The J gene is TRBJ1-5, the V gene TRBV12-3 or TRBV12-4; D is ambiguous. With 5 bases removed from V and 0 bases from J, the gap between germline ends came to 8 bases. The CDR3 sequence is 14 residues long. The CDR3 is CASSPGSSNQPQHF. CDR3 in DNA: TGTGCCAGCAGTCCTGGGAGTAGCAATCAGCCCCAGCATTTT.

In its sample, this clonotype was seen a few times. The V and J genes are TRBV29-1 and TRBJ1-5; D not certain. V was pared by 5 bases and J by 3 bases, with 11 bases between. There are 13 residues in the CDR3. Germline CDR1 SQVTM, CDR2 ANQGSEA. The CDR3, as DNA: TGCAGCGTTAGTTCGGGCCTCAATCAGCCCCAGCATTTT. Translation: CSVSSGLNQPQHF.

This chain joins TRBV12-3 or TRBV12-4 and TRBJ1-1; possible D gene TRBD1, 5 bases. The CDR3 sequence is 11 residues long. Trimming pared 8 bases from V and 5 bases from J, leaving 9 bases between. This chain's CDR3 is CASHRGTEAFF. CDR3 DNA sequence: TGTGCCAGCCATCGGGGGACTGAAGCTTTCTTT.

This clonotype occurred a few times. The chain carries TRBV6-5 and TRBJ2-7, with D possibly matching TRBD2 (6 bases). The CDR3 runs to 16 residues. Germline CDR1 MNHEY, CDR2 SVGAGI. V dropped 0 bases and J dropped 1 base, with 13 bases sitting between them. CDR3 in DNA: TGTGCCAGCAGTTACTCGATGTTAGCGGCATCCTACGAGCAGTACTTC. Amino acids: CASSYSMLAASYEQYF.

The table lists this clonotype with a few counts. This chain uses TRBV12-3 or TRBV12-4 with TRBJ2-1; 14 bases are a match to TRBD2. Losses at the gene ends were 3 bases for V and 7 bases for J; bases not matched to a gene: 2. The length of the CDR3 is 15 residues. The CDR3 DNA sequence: TGTGCCAGCAGTTTTGGGACTAGCGGGAGAAATGAGCAGTTCTTC. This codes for CASSFGTSGRNEQFF.

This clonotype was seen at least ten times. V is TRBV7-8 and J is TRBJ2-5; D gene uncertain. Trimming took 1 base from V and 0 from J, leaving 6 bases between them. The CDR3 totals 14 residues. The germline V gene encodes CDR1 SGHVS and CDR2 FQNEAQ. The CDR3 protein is CASSLGSYQETQYF. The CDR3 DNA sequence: TGTGCCAGCAGCTTAGGTTCCTACCAAGAGACCCAGTACTTC.